This T cell receptor (beta chain) is drawn from a study of graft-versus-host responses after intestinal transplantation. At the level of the study: Induction using anti-thymocyte globulin, followed by tacrolimus and steroids for two to three years, was given to all recipients.

Study conclusions and caveats: With peak circulating GvH clone levels came an association with early post-transplant HvG declines. Investigators detected GvH clones in recipient marrow, with some emerging earlier in ileum or blood.

The CDR3 extends over 13 amino acids. CDR1 is MNHEY and CDR2 is SMNVEV in the germline V gene (reference sequence). Trimming shortened V by 2 bases and J by 7 bases, and 11 bases separated the two germline ends. In its sample, this clone was seen once. Its cognate antigen is unknown. Only in-frame clones appear in the TCRdb table, and some are missing; sequencing was by immunoSEQ multiplex PCR. The data contain roughly 50,000 clones, around 90% of them singletons. This clonotype was obtained from a human donor who was the organ donor for an intestinal transplant. The specimen was unstimulated CD4+ T cells sorted from spleen or lymph node cells, collected before transplant. The V gene is TRBV27, the J gene TRBJ1-2, with a tentative D call TRBD1 (5 bases). CDR3 in amino acids: CASSLHQGGGYTF. The CDR3 coding sequence is TGTGCCAGCAGTTTACACCAGGGTGGTGGCTACACCTTC.